This T cell receptor (beta chain) was recorded in a study of OX40 agonist ivuxolimab in advanced cancers. In the study overall: Of the patients, three showed partial responses, one with hepatocellular carcinoma and two with cutaneous melanoma.

Findings of the study overall: Low normalized T-cell clonal expansion also characterized some of the nonresponders. On average, CD8+ T cells showed a greater number of expanded clones than CD4+.

CDR3 size: 14 residues. V dropped 3 bases and J dropped 4; count of bases not matched to a gene: 1. Germline CDR1 reads MRHNA; CDR2 reads SNTAGT. Assay used: immunoSEQ multiplex PCR; TCRdb lists only in-frame clones, some missing. The sample shows some 25,000 clones, roughly 79% of them seen only once. Details on this clone: The antigen is undetermined.

The chain uses TRBV6-4 and TRBJ2-1; 9 positions agree with TRBD2. This TCR derives from an adult with an advanced solid tumor such as melanoma, head and neck, liver or kidney cancer. The source material was CD4+ or CD8+ T cells sorted from blood, sampled in a trial of the OX40 agonist ivuxolimab. In DNA form, the CDR3 reads TGTGCCAGCAGTGAGCTAGCGGGGTACAATGAGCAGTTCTTC. Its translation is CASSELAGYNEQFF.